What follows is one TCR beta chain and its context. Its antigen is still unknown. No much larger clone is present one base from it, and per-base qualities are unavailable. The sample's time point label, in plain terms: baseline before first vaccination. Samples from vaccinated people were obtained from the UK trials COV001 and COV002, which included a single-blind randomized controlled phase 2/3 trial of AZD1222 (ChAdOx1 nCoV-19) in healthy adults. Trial participant PBMC samples were collected at day 0 and day 28 after the second dose for TCRbeta chain sequencing. The CDR3 regions of human TCRbeta chains were analyzed by immunosequencing. The study's processing was this. TCRs in the repertoires were compared against a reference library of SARS-CoV-2-specific TCRs that had been generated with the MIRA antigen-specificity platform. Breadth was defined as the fraction of unique TCRs that were SARS-CoV-2-associated, and depth was defined as the fraction of total T cells that were SARS-CoV-2-associated. Using the MIRA data, every spike-specific TCR was mapped to the spike region that the TCR reacted to and assigned to either a CD4 or a CD8 class. Log10-transformed breadth and depth values were compared by one-way ANOVA with Sidak's multiple comparisons tests. This is the immuneACCESS table as TCRdb keeps it, with only in-frame sequences that have V and J called. A part of the clones is gone; compared with another copy, unresolved V genes explain less than half, and the rest is unexplained. V and J calls and clone size are those listed in that table; D and trimming were worked out from the DNA. This sample has approximately 110,000 clones in its table, and around 88% of those were observed once. The ten largest clonotypes hold 4.5% to 6% of the sample.

The CDR3 spans 13 residues, from the cysteine through the phenylalanine. CDR3 DNA is the only sequence kept; it has 39 bases, read in frame from the first base. The germline ends are 10 bases apart after V is trimmed by 3 bases and J by 5 bases. These data come from a study of T cell responses to AZD1222 COVID-19 vaccine (dated by TCRdb to the early 2020s). About the study as a whole: Because spike-specific TCR depth and breadth did not differ between the two schedules, AZD1222 recipients who got a second dose at roughly 4 weeks were pooled with those who got a second dose at roughly 12 weeks. Trial participants were enrolled by age into 18-55, 56-69 and 70-plus year subgroups, with approximately 150, 28 and 58 TCR-sequenced participants respectively. TCR sequencing was performed for roughly 250 trial participants, of whom around 200 were given two doses of AZD1222 and some 26 were given two doses of MenACWY control vaccine. The paper as a whole reports these results and caveats: Nearly half of unique spike-specific TCRs reportedly recognized epitopes outside regions mutated in the B.1.351 and B.1.1.7 variants. The vaccine-associated CD4 TCRs covered the entire spike protein, and the dominant responses fell in regions 160-218 and 743-854. A significant rise in spike-specific TCR breadth and depth was observed after two AZD1222 doses relative to day 0 and relative to MenACWY recipients. Because no day 14 peak-response samples were available, the repertoires could be characterized only after the peak T cell response. The 56-69-year group was small, and its depth increase did not reach significance, likely because of low power. Participants were mostly white British and included more females than males, and it was suggested by the authors that clonal diversity may have been underestimated. Conclusions about previously exposed vaccinees were limited because only six or seven AZD1222 recipients were SARS-CoV-2 seropositive at baseline.

The chain was built from TRBV12-3 or TRBV12-4 and TRBJ2-5; no D segment can be confidently identified. The sequence was obtained from an adult in good health. The sequences come from peripheral blood, collected on day 0 of AZD1222 vaccination. In nucleotide form, the sequence is TGTGCCAGCAGTTTTCAGGTACTGGAGACCCAGTACTTC. Translated, it gives CASSFQVLETQYF.